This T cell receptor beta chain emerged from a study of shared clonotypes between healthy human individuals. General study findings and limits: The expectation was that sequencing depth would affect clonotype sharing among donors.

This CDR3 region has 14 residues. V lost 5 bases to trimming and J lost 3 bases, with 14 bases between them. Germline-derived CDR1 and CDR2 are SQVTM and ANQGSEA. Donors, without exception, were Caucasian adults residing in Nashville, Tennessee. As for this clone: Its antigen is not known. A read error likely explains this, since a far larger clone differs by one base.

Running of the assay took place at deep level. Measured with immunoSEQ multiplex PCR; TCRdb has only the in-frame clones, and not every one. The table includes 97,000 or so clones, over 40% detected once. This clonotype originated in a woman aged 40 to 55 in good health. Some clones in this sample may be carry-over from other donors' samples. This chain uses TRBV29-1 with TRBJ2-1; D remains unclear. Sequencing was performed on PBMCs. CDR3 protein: CSVRAASSYNEQFF. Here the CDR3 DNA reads TGCAGCGTTCGGGCAGCTTCAAGCTACAATGAGCAGTTCTTC.